Listed below are T cell receptor beta chains from one sample, sequenced in a study of blood T cell repertoires in COVID-19. Profiled with immunoSEQ multiplex PCR; TCRdb holds only in-frame clones, not every one. Of some 210,000 clones in the sample, approximately 90% were seen once. The source material was PBMCs or T cells enriched from blood (not recorded which). All receptors derive from a man aged 18 to 30 with acute COVID-19. Each CDR3 is given with its conserved first and last residue. A D gene is named only where the DNA matches it firmly. Clone size is shown for a subset of rows, as once, few, many or a class of expanded clone.

once	TRBJ2-5	TRBD1	TRBV19	TGTGCCAGTAGTCCCGGGACAGGGCTCCAAGAGACCCAGTACTTC	CASSPGTGLQETQYF
-	TRBJ2-3	TRBD1	TRBV6-6	TGTGCCAGCAGTTACCTAGGACAGGGAGCAGATACGCAGTATTTT	CASSYLGQGADTQYF
few	TRBJ1-1	TRBD1	TRBV19	TGTGCCAGTAGCAGACAGGGGTTGGTCACTGAAGCTTTCTTT	CASSRQGLVTEAFF
few	TRBJ1-4	-	TRBV27	TGTGCCAGCAGTTTAGATTGGGGCGCAGGACATGAAAAACTGTTTTTT	CASSLDWGAGHEKLFF
-	TRBJ2-2	TRBD2	TRBV7-6	TGTGCCAGCAGCTTAGGGACTAGCGGGACCATAAACACCGGGGAGCTGTTTTTT	CASSLGTSGTINTGELFF
once	TRBJ2-2	-	TRBV9	TGTGCCAGCAGCGCCGGGGACTTTTCGAACACCGGGGAGCTGTTTTTT	CASSAGDFSNTGELFF
-	TRBJ2-7	-	TRBV11-2	TGTGCCAGCAGCTTAGGCCCAGGCCCGATCGACGAGCAGTACTTC	CASSLGPGPIDEQYF
-	TRBJ1-2	-	TRBV6-5	TGTGCCAGCAGTTACACGGCGGGCTATGGCTACACCTTC	CASSYTAGYGYTF
-	TRBJ2-7	-	TRBV28	TGTGCCAGCAGTTTACTGCGCGAACCCTACGAGCAGTACTTC	CASSLLREPYEQYF
-	TRBJ1-2	-	TRBV19	TGTGCCAGTAGTATCCAGGCCGACTATGGCTACACCTTC	CASSIQADYGYTF
once	TRBJ2-1	TRBD2	TRBV7-3	TGTGCCAGCAGCCCATACCCGAGCGGGAGTAACTATGAGCAGTTCTTC	CASSPYPSGSNYEQFF
-	TRBJ1-1	-	TRBV11-3	TGTGCCAGCAGCAAAACCGGGACGGCCGCGGGGGCTTTCTTT	CASSKTGTAAGAFF
once	TRBJ2-7	TRBD2	TRBV7-6	TGTGCCAGCAGTCATAGCGGGAGGAGCTCCTACGAGCAGTACTTC	CASSHSGRSSYEQYF
-	TRBJ2-4	-	TRBV11-2	TGTGCCAGCAGCTTAGTGAGGGACATTCAGTACTTC	CASSLVRDIQYF
-	TRBJ1-1	-	TRBV4-1	TGCGCCAGCAGCCAAGTTCTGACAGTGGAAGCTTTCTTT	CASSQVLTVEAFF
-	TRBJ2-3	-	TRBV1	TGCACCAGCAGCCAAGCATGGCCTCCCCCCGATACGCAGTATTTT	CTSSQAWPPPDTQYF
-	TRBJ2-1	TRBD2	TRBV27	TGTGCCAGCAAGCGTAGCGGGGCCTACAATGAGCAGTTCTTC	CASKRSGAYNEQFF
-	TRBJ1-5	-	TRBV19	TGTGCCAGTAGTATGGTCGGGGGACCTCAGCCCCAGCATTTT	CASSMVGGPQPQHF
-	TRBJ2-3	TRBD1	TRBV7-9	TGTGCCAGCAGCCAGGGACAGGGGGGGACAGATACGCAGTATTTT	CASSQGQGGTDTQYF
-	TRBJ1-1	-	TRBV19	TGTGCCAGTAACCTCCTCGGTGCGACTGAAGCTTTCTTT	CASNLLGATEAFF